This is a list of T cell receptor beta chains from one sample in a study of cytomegalovirus exposure and HLA in healthy donors. Measured with immunoSEQ multiplex PCR; TCRdb has only the in-frame clones, and not every one. The data contain over 75,000 clones, around three quarters of them singletons. The sequencing sample was made of PBMCs. These receptors were taken from a man between 60 and 70 years old in good health and CMV-seropositive. Both conserved end residues are part of each CDR3. A D gene is named only where the DNA matches it firmly. Only part of the rows carry a size: once, few, many, or a class if the clone is expanded.

CDR3aa: CVEHSTGFGGEGTEAFF; abundance: few; v_gene: TRBV6-9; d_gene: NA; j_gene: TRBJ1-1
CDR3aa: CATGGRGPNVTGKLFF; abundance: NA; v_gene: TRBV5-6; d_gene: NA; j_gene: TRBJ1-4
CDR3aa: CASRTRDRVLRAFF; abundance: NA; v_gene: TRBV6-5; d_gene: TRBD1; j_gene: TRBJ1-1
CDR3aa: CATSRDGGIGGAFGYEQYF; abundance: NA; v_gene: TRBV15; d_gene: TRBD2; j_gene: NA
CDR3aa: CASSFGTGGEKLFF; abundance: few; v_gene: TRBV5-1; d_gene: TRBD1; j_gene: TRBJ1-4
CDR3aa: CASSPPGWADTEAFF; abundance: few; v_gene: TRBV7-9; d_gene: NA; j_gene: TRBJ1-1
CDR3aa: CASSDRDRGVHEQYF; abundance: NA; v_gene: TRBV7-2; d_gene: TRBD1; j_gene: TRBJ2-7
CDR3aa: CASSSRRGTYEQYF; abundance: NA; v_gene: TRBV27; d_gene: NA; j_gene: TRBJ2-7
CDR3aa: CASTGPSSGNTIYF; abundance: NA; v_gene: TRBV19; d_gene: NA; j_gene: TRBJ1-3
CDR3aa: CASSSVAGGPNSNEQFF; abundance: NA; v_gene: TRBV7-3; d_gene: TRBD2; j_gene: TRBJ2-1
CDR3aa: CASRRTGEWNYGYTF; abundance: few; v_gene: TRBV19; d_gene: NA; j_gene: TRBJ1-2
CDR3aa: CASSHFRGDTEAFF; abundance: NA; v_gene: TRBV11-2; d_gene: NA; j_gene: TRBJ1-1
CDR3aa: CAIGGGYTEAFF; abundance: NA; v_gene: TRBV10-3; d_gene: TRBD1; j_gene: TRBJ1-1